Listed here are 29 T cell receptor beta chains from one sample, sequenced in a study of cytomegalovirus exposure and HLA in healthy donors. PCR was performed using 60 Vbeta and 13 Jbeta primers. Using immunoSEQ multiplex PCR, the repertoire was profiled, and TCRdb retains in-frame clones only, with some absent. The sample carries about 200,000 clones, 70% to 85% recorded once. The specimen sequenced was PBMCs. Receptor source: a woman in her twenties or thirties in good health and CMV-seropositive.

The rearrangement joins TRBV27 to TRBJ2-7, with TRBD2 matching 10 bases. V shed 5 bases and J 2 bases; nucleotides not matched to a gene: 6. This CDR3 has 15 residues. Germline V gene sequence: CDR1 MNHEY, CDR2 SMNVEV (reference sequence). CDR3 amino acids: CASSILAGDPYEQYF. CDR3 sequence (DNA): TGTGCCAGCAGTATCCTAGCGGGGGACCCCTACGAGCAGTACTTC.

V is TRBV25-1 and J is TRBJ1-2; a weak D match, TRBD1 (6 bases). In germline, CDR1 is MGHDK, CDR2 SYGVNS. The CDR3 has 13 amino acids. With 10 bases removed from V and 0 bases from J, the gap between germline ends came to 12 bases. CDR3 coding DNA: TGTGCCACCAATGGGGGCTCTAACTATGGCTACACCTTC. As protein: CATNGGSNYGYTF.

The genes are TRBV7-9 and TRBJ2-1; 8 nucleotides align to TRBD2. J gave up 9 bases and V 8 bases, and 18 bases lay outside the gene matches. This CDR3 comprises 16 residues. Germline V gene sequence: CDR1 SEHNR, CDR2 FQNEAQ (reference sequence). The CDR3 DNA follows: TGTGCCAGCGGAACCTTACGGGGGGGCAGTGTAAGTGAGCAGTTCTTC. This translates into CASGTLRGGSVSEQFF.

The chain couples TRBV29-1 to TRBJ2-6; D unresolved. Trimming pared 1 base from V and 0 bases from J, leaving 16 bases between. The CDR3 covers 18 residues. CDR1 SQVTM and CDR2 ANQGSEA come from the germline V gene. This chain's CDR3 is CSVEATKNPLSGANVLTF. For the CDR3, the DNA is TGCAGCGTTGAAGCTACCAAGAACCCCCTCTCTGGGGCCAACGTCCTGACTTTC.

J is TRBJ1-1 and V is TRBV6-5; tentative D call: TRBD1 (6 bases). Between the trimmed V and J ends, which lost 0 bases and 2 bases, there was a span of 10 bases. Looked up from germline, CDR1 is MNHEY and CDR2 is SVGAGI. The CDR3 has 15 amino acids. The CDR3 loop is CASSYSGQLNTEAFF. The CDR3 DNA reads as TGTGCCAGCAGTTACTCCGGACAGTTAAACACTGAAGCTTTCTTT.

The genes are TRBV5-4 and TRBJ1-2; D gene ambiguous. Germline V lookup: CDR1 SGHNT, CDR2 YYREEE (reference sequence). The CDR3 loop spans 13 amino acids. V lost 7 bases, J lost 5 bases, and 15 bases lay in between. DNA of the CDR3: TGTGCCAGCGGCGTAGGAGGGTCATATGGCTACACCTTC. This sequence encodes CASGVGGSYGYTF.

The J gene is TRBJ2-2, the V gene TRBV6-1; D is perhaps TRBD1 (6 bases). Germline values: CDR1 MNHNS, CDR2 SASEGT. V lost 5 bases to trimming and J lost 6 bases, with 7 bases between them. The CDR3 covers 12 residues. Here the CDR3 reads CASSHRAGELFF. CDR3 DNA: TGTGCCAGCAGTCACAGGGCCGGGGAGCTGTTTTTT.

This clone was observed a single time. The chain has TRBV7-9 and TRBJ2-7; 12 nucleotides match TRBD2. CDR3 length: 16 residues. Trimming cost V 5 bases and J 7 bases; bases outside gene matches: 12. Germline values: CDR1 SEHNR, CDR2 FQNEAQ (reference sequence). The CDR3 region is CASSQSPGLAGGEQYF. The DNA for the CDR3 is TGTGCCAGCAGCCAATCTCCGGGACTAGCGGGTGGTGAGCAGTACTTC.

This rearrangement joins TRBV5-8 to TRBJ2-5; possible D gene TRBD2, 6 bases. The J call may be in error: the DNA end matches TRBJ2-7 better. The germline gives CDR1 SGHTS, CDR2 YDEGEE. The CDR3 has 14 residues. CDR3 sequence (DNA): TGTGCCAGCAGCGGGCGGCGGAGGGCCCACGAGCAGTACTTC. Protein sequence: CASSGRRRAHEQYF.

The genes are TRBV7-2 and TRBJ1-1; possibly TRBD1 for D (5 bases). Germline lookup yields CDR1 SGHTA and CDR2 FQGNSA. CDR3 length: 14 residues. V was cut by 1 base and J by 1 base, with 7 bases left in between. The CDR3 region has the DNA TGTGCCAGCAGCTTAGGAGGACAGAACACTGAAGCTTTCTTT. The encoded protein is CASSLGGQNTEAFF.

The chain uses TRBV12-5 and TRBJ2-1; 7 positions match TRBD2. With V trimmed by 6 bases and J by 3 bases, 8 bases remained unmatched. CDR1 LGHNT and CDR2 FRNRAP come from the germline V gene. The CDR3 extends over 15 amino acids. CDR3 DNA: TGTGCTAGTGGGTATGGGGAGGGGAGCTACAATGAGCAGTTCTTC. Its translation is CASGYGEGSYNEQFF.

The chain employs TRBV4-2 and TRBJ2-1, with TRBD2 matching 13 bases. The J segment lost 5 bases and the V segment lost 5 bases, leaving 3 bases of the junction unmatched. The germline CDR1 and CDR2 sequences are LGHNA and YNFKEQ. This CDR3 comprises 15 residues. Written as DNA, the CDR3 is TGTGCCAGCAGCAGGGGACTAGCGGGGAACAATGAGCAGTTCTTC. As protein: CASSRGLAGNNEQFF.

V and J are TRBV6-1 and TRBJ2-7; 8 bases align to TRBD1. Germline CDR1 reads MNHNS; CDR2 reads SASEGT. The J segment lost 4 bases and the V segment lost 7 bases, leaving 9 bases of the junction unmatched. The length of the CDR3 is 14 residues. The CDR3 coding sequence is TGTGCCAGCACCAAGCAGGGGGCGAGGTACGAGCAGTACTTC. This sequence encodes CASTKQGARYEQYF.

The count of this clone is one. The J gene is TRBJ1-2, the V gene TRBV5-1; TRBD1 aligns across 8 bases. The CDR3 extends over 17 amino acids. CDR1 and CDR2 (germline): SGHRS, YFSETQ. J was trimmed by 4 bases and V by 4 bases; bases with no gene match: 15. CDR3 residues: CASSIIRTGGEAYGYTF. CDR3 DNA: TGCGCCAGCAGCATCATTCGCACAGGGGGAGAGGCCTATGGCTACACCTTC.

This clone was seen only once. J is TRBJ1-2 and V is TRBV18; 7 nucleotides line up with TRBD1. Germline trimming cut 6 bases from V and 0 bases from J; bases unmatched to any gene: 7. Germline lookup yields CDR1 KGHSH and CDR2 LQKENI. This CDR3 is built from 15 residues. The CDR3 coding sequence is TGTGCCAGCTCGCCCCGACAGGGATCTAACTATGGCTACACCTTC. It yields the protein CASSPRQGSNYGYTF.

The J gene is TRBJ2-7, the V gene TRBV5-4; weak D call: TRBD2 (5 bases). CDR1 SGHNT and CDR2 YYREEE come from the germline V gene (reference sequence). This CDR3 spans 14 amino acids. Trimming left V 1 base short and J 3 bases short, with 11 bases between. The CDR3 region has the DNA TGTGCCAGCAGCTTGAAGACGGGAAACTACGAGCAGTACTTC. This encodes CASSLKTGNYEQYF.

V usage is TRBV7-8 and J usage is TRBJ2-3, with TRBD1 matching 7 bases. Germline V CDR1 and CDR2: SGHVS, FQNEAQ. This CDR3 spans 17 amino acids. Germline trimming cut 6 bases from V and 5 bases from J; bases unmatched to any gene: 17. CDR3 amino acids: CASSLQGIGTVRDTQYF. CDR3 DNA sequence: TGTGCCAGCAGTTTACAGGGTATTGGGACAGTGAGAGATACGCAGTATTTT.

J is TRBJ2-5 and V is TRBV10-3; 10 nucleotides agree with TRBD1. This CDR3 is built from 15 residues. V was pared by 2 bases and J by 3 bases, with 3 bases of the junction left unmatched. Germline CDR1 ENHRY, CDR2 SYGVKD. CDR3 coding DNA: TGTGCCATCAGTGAGGGACAGGGGGGCAAAGAGACCCAGTACTTC. Encoded protein: CAISEGQGGKETQYF.

The chain uses TRBV7-8 and TRBJ2-1, with 10 bases matching TRBD2. V was clipped by 5 bases and J by 9 bases; unmatched bases: 10. The CDR3 loop spans 15 amino acids. From germline, CDR1 is SGHVS and CDR2 FQNEAQ. CDR3 sequence: CASSGTSGKVIEQFF. The DNA of the CDR3 is TGTGCCAGCAGCGGCACTAGCGGGAAGGTCATTGAGCAGTTCTTC.

CDR3 sequence reads: CASRVAGLETQYF. CDR3 coding DNA: TGTGCCAGCAGGGTGGCGGGGTTGGAGACCCAGTACTTC. The V gene is TRBV5-4, the J gene TRBJ2-5; TRBD2 might be the D (6 bases). This CDR3 is built from 13 residues. The ends were cut back, 5 bases at V and 5 bases at J, with 13 bases in the middle. Looked up from germline, CDR1 is SGHNT and CDR2 is YYREEE (reference sequence). The full variable domain, in which reference TRBV5-4 and TRBJ2-5 provide the parts outside the CDR3, is ETGVTQSPTHLIKTRGQQVTLRCSSQSGHNTVSWYQQALGQGPQFIFQYYREEENGRGNFPPRFSGLQFPNYSSELNVNALELDDSALYLCASRVAGLETQYFGPGTRLLVL.

The chain combines TRBV7-8 with TRBJ2-1; 10 bases match TRBD2. Looked up from germline, CDR1 is SGHVS and CDR2 is FQNEAQ. V dropped 5 bases and J dropped 5; count of bases not matched to a gene: 3. The CDR3 totals 14 residues. The DNA of the CDR3 is TGTGCCAGCAGCGCGGGACTAGCGAACAATGAGCAGTTCTTC. This encodes CASSAGLANNEQFF.

This chain joins TRBV6-6 and TRBJ2-1; D might be TRBD2 (6 bases). In germline, CDR1 is MNHNY, CDR2 SVGAGI (reference sequence). Deletions cut 0 bases from V and 9 bases from J, with 6 bases between. CDR3 length: 12 amino acids. The CDR3 DNA reads as TGTGCCAGCAGTTACTCGGGGGGTGAGCAGTTCTTC. Amino acid sequence: CASSYSGGEQFF.

This clone has a handful of counts. The chain links TRBV19 to TRBJ1-5; weak D call: TRBD1 (5 bases). Germline CDR1 LNHDA, CDR2 SQIVND (reference sequence). Trimming took off 4 bases at V and 0 bases at J, with 13 bases between the two ends. The CDR3 contains 16 residues. The CDR3, as DNA: TGTGCCAGTAGTACACCGACAGTTAATAGCAATCAGCCCCAGCATTTT. As protein: CASSTPTVNSNQPQHF.

This chain connects TRBV15 to TRBJ1-1, with D uncertain. V was pared by 8 bases and J by 2 bases, with 15 bases between. Germline V gene lookup returns CDR1 LNHNV and CDR2 YYDKDF (reference sequence). The CDR3 runs to 14 residues. CDR3 protein: CATSEEAFNTEAFF. For the CDR3, the DNA is TGTGCCACCTCCGAAGAGGCCTTTAACACTGAAGCTTTCTTT.

The J gene is TRBJ2-1, the V gene TRBV29-1, with TRBD2 matching over 9 bases. Germline V gene data show CDR1 as SQVTM and CDR2 as ANQGSEA. J lost 0 bases, V lost 7 bases, and 13 bases had no gene match. The CDR3 loop spans 17 amino acids. CDR3 coding DNA: TGCAGCGCCACCGGGACTAGCCAAAGAAGCTCCTACAATGAGCAGTTCTTC. Translating it yields CSATGTSQRSSYNEQFF.

The rearrangement links TRBV2 to TRBJ1-5; D is unclear. Germline V gene lookup returns CDR1 SNHLY and CDR2 FYNNEI. The CDR3 consists of 15 residues. V was pared by 3 bases and J by 0 bases, with 9 bases between. The CDR3 protein is CASSDSESSNQPQHF. The CDR3 DNA reads as TGTGCCAGCAGTGACTCAGAATCTAGCAATCAGCCCCAGCATTTT.

The chain has TRBV27 and TRBJ2-5; D gene unclear. CDR1 is MNHEY, CDR2 SMNVEV, per germline (reference sequence). The ends were cut back, 2 bases at V and 1 base at J, with 11 bases in the middle. The CDR3 has 15 amino acids. For the CDR3, the DNA is TGTGCCAGCAGTTTACGAGCCCTTAGCCAAGAGACCCAGTACTTC. Amino acid sequence: CASSLRALSQETQYF.

The rearrangement joins TRBV5-6 to TRBJ1-1; D uncertain. In germline, CDR1 is SGHDT, CDR2 YYEEEE. This CDR3 contains 15 residues. V was shortened by 4 bases and J by 0 bases, with 13 bases between the two germline ends. CDR3 coding DNA: TGTGCCAGCAGCGGAGAAGTTCCCGTGAACACTGAAGCTTTCTTT. Its translation: CASSGEVPVNTEAFF.

The gene calls are TRBV12-5 and TRBJ2-5; TRBD2 matches 7 bases. Per germline, CDR1 LGHNT and CDR2 FRNRAP. The trim removed 5 bases at V and 1 base at J, leaving 4 bases unmatched. The CDR3 has 14 residues. CDR3: CASGPRTSQETQYF. The CDR3 bases are TGTGCTAGTGGTCCTCGGACTAGCCAAGAGACCCAGTACTTC.